This T cell receptor (beta chain) was captured in a study of blood T cells in healthy people across ages (dated by TCRdb to the mid-2010s). Study-level background: In model experiments, template switching captured about one uniquely barcoded TCR beta cDNA molecule for every two T cells. To avoid experimental bias, donors of different ages were distributed randomly across sequencing lanes. Using deep sequencing normalized with unique cDNA molecular identifiers, the study measured how TCR beta repertoire diversity changes with age. The donors were split into four age groups: young (average 16 years), middle-aged (more than 35), aged (62) and long-lived (more than 80). The study analyzed two additional independent replicas of 1 million unique cDNA reads from the same blood draw for two donors, one aged 18 to 30 and one aged 80 or older.

The CDR3 runs 15 amino acids, cysteine and phenylalanine included. Only the CDR3 DNA is retained, 45 bases long and in frame from the first base. The germline V gene yields LGHNA for CDR1 and YSLEER for CDR2. The library was generated by 5' RACE. Sequencing was carried out with an Illumina HiSeq 2500. The second PCR ran for about 7 to 11 cycles and used a J-beta primer mix along with a sample-barcoded 5' primer. A template-switch 5' adaptor carrying 12 random nucleotides introduced a unique molecular identifier onto each TCR beta cDNA molecule. Each sample yielded at least 2.5 million CDR3-containing paired-end reads. First-strand cDNA synthesis was performed from all RNA using the Mint cDNA synthesis kit, with priming by a TRBC-specific oligonucleotide. Following uracil-DNA glycosylase treatment, a first 18-cycle PCR with universal primers M1SS and BC2_uni_R was performed on all cDNA. The published analysis was carried out like this. For normalization, 1 million high-quality reads, each with a distinct molecular identifier, were randomly selected from each sample. Instead of being binned into consensus sequences, reads that shared molecular identifiers were thrown out. MiTCR, run with a Q25 quality threshold and the strictest error-elimination algorithm, handled CDR3 identification, clonotype clustering and error correction. A nonparametric unseen species model using Euler transformation provided a lower-bound estimate of total TCR beta diversity. TCRdb applied fastp at Q25 and MiXCR to the public reads, then kept only in-frame beta chains. Each CDR3 protein appears once, grouped with its most common genes and DNA. These V and J calls rely on TCRdb rather than the paper's analysis. For this sample there are approximately 670,000 distinct CDR3 sequences; approximately 40% appear just once. Jointly, the top ten make up roughly 30% of the sample.

General study outcomes and caveats: There was a strong correlation between observed TCR beta diversity and the percentage of naive T cells measured by flow cytometry. Total diversity estimates from one million sequenced T cells were considered lower bounds and underestimates. Observed TCR beta diversity per million T cells fell roughly linearly with age, and a significant reduction was already apparent by age around 40. Compared with the aged group, the long-lived group had more naive CD4+ T cells, fewer expanded clones and increased TCR diversity, a pattern suggesting age selection. Since profiling was done on bulk unsorted PBMCs, naive and antigen-experienced compartments could not be conclusively compared. Donor CMV infection status was unknown, potentially confounding age-related changes in expanded clonotypes.

Comments on this clonotype: This clone's antigen is unknown. Just one base apart from a much larger clone, this may be a read error.

The roughly 39 donors, aged about 6 to 95 years, were systemically healthy Caucasian individuals from Russia. Approximately 10 milliliters of peripheral blood were collected from each donor into EDTA-treated Vacutainer tubes. PBMCs were isolated by Ficoll-Paque density-gradient centrifugation, with at least 6.5 million obtained per sample. Trizol reagent was used to extract total RNA from PBMCs, with at least 6 micrograms per sample. The percentages of naive CD45RAhigh/CD27high T cells were determined by flow cytometry on a PBMC aliquot from every donor. The sequenced sample consisted of blood. The chain couples TRBV4-3 to TRBJ2-1, with the identity of the D gene unclear. This sequence originates from a man older than 75 in good health. The bases are TGCGCCAGCAGCCAAGATTTCGGAACCTACAATGAGCTGTACTTC. Its translation is CASSQDFGTYNELYF.